This section outlines one TCR beta chain sequence together with its context. These data originate in a study of control samples from healthy donors and cancer patients. Produced via immunoSEQ multiplex PCR; TCRdb's table is partial and in-frame only. The table shows around 68,000 clones, with over 80% occurring only once. The CDR3 extends over 14 amino acids. V was trimmed by 0 bases and J by 3 bases, leaving 6 bases between them. Germline V gene lookup returns CDR1 MNHEY and CDR2 SVGEGT. The sample consisted of blood. The chain links TRBV6-2 or TRBV6-3 to TRBJ2-1; no reliable D call. This clonotype originated in a man between 60 and 75 years old in good health. The CDR3 spells CASSYSDGYNEQFF. CDR3 nucleotides: TGTGCCAGCAGTTACTCGGACGGCTACAATGAGCAGTTCTTC.